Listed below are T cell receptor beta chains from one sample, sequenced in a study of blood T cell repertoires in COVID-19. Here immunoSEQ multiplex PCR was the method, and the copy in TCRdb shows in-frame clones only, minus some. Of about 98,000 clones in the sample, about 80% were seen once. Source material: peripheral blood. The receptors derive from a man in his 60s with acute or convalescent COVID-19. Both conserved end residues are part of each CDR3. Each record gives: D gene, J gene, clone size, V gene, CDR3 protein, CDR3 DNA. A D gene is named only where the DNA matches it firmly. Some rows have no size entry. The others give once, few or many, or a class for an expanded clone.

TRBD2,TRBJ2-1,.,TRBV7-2,CASRPPGLAYANEQFF,TGTGCCAGCAGACCACCGGGACTAGCGTATGCCAATGAGCAGTTCTTC
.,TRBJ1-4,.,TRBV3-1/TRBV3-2,CASSQGPQGGEKLFF,TGTGCCAGCAGCCAAGGTCCGCAGGGAGGTGAAAAACTGTTTTTT
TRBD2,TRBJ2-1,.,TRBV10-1,CASSVGLAGVNEQFF,TGCGCCAGCAGTGTGGGGCTAGCGGGGGTCAATGAGCAGTTCTTC
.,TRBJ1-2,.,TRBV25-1,CASGGRTTNYGYTF,TGTGCCAGCGGGGGCAGAACCACTAACTATGGCTACACCTTC
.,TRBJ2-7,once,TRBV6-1,CASSDDSYEQYF,TGTGCCAGCAGTGATGACAGTTACGAGCAGTACTTC
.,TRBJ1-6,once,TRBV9,CASSVAVRNSPLHF,TGTGCCAGCAGCGTAGCAGTGAGGAATTCACCCCTCCACTTT
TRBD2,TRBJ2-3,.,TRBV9,CASSVASSGIGDTQYF,TGTGCCAGCAGCGTAGCTTCAAGCGGGATTGGAGATACGCAGTATTTT
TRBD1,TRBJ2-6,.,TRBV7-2,CASSPGQVSSGANVLTF,TGTGCCAGCAGCCCGGGACAGGTATCCTCTGGGGCCAACGTCCTGACTTTC
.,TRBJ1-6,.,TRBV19,CATNRDHRNSPLHF,TGTGCCACCAACAGGGACCACCGGAATTCACCCCTCCACTTT
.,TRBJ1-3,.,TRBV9,CASSSFEDSPRSGNTIYF,TGTGCCAGCAGCTCCTTCGAGGACAGTCCCCGCTCTGGAAACACCATATATTTT
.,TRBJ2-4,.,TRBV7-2,CASSLGVRGIQYF,TGTGCCAGCAGCTTAGGGGTTAGAGGCATTCAGTACTTC
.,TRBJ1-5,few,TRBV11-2,CASSLSGSGGNQPQHF,TGTGCCAGCAGCTTATCCGGGTCAGGAGGGAATCAGCCCCAGCATTTT
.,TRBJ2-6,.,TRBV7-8,CASSLAVRSGANVLTF,TGTGCCAGCAGCTTAGCGGTGCGGTCTGGGGCCAACGTCCTGACTTTC
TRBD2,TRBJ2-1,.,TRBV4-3,CASSRRTSGSSGFF,TGCGCCAGCAGCCGGAGGACTAGCGGGAGTTCAGGGTTCTTC
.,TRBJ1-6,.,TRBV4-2,CASSSGQGDNSPLHF,TGTGCCAGCAGCTCTGGGCAGGGCGATAATTCACCCCTCCACTTT
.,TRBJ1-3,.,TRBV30,CAWSVLYGLNSGNTIYF,TGTGCCTGGAGTGTACTCTACGGACTGAACTCTGGAAACACCATATATTTT
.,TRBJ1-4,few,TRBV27,CASSLRPLLTNEKLFF,TGTGCCAGCAGTTTACGGCCACTATTAACAAATGAAAAACTGTTTTTT
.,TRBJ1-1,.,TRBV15,CATSRVLQGSANTEAFF,TGTGCCACCAGCAGAGTCCTACAGGGCTCCGCGAACACTGAAGCTTTCTTT
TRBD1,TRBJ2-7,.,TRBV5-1,CASSLVGQGSYEQYF,TGCGCCAGCAGCTTGGTGGGACAGGGATCCTACGAGCAGTACTTC
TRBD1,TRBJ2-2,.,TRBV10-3,CAIRPGQGPGELFF,TGTGCCATCAGACCGGGACAGGGGCCCGGGGAGCTGTTTTTT
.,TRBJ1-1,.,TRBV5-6,CASSFFGGGTEAFF,TGTGCCAGCAGCTTTTTTGGGGGCGGCACTGAAGCTTTCTTT
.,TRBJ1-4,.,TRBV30,CAWNHLTGGKLFF,TGTGCCTGGAACCACCTCACGGGGGGAAAACTGTTTTTT
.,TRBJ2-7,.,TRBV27,CASSFTGRLAYEQYF,TGTGCCAGCAGTTTTACAGGACGCCTCGCCTACGAGCAGTACTTC
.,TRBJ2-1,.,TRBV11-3,CASSDSYNEQFF,TGTGCCAGCAGCGACAGCTACAATGAGCAGTTCTTC
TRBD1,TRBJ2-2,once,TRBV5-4,CASSAKTGLHTGELFF,TGTGCCAGCAGCGCCAAGACAGGGCTACACACCGGGGAGCTGTTTTTT
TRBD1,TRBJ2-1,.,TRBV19,CASSLDREYYNEQFF,TGTGCCAGTAGTCTGGACAGGGAATACTACAATGAGCAGTTCTTC
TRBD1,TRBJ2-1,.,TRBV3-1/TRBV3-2,CASSHLGTGGGEQFF,TGTGCCAGCAGCCACCTCGGGACAGGGGGTGGTGAGCAGTTCTTC
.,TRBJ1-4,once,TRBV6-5,CASSYGRLNEKLFF,TGTGCCAGCAGTTACGGGAGGCTTAATGAAAAACTGTTTTTT
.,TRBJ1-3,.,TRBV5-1,CASRFIPTPGNTIYF,TGCGCCAGCAGATTTATCCCTACCCCTGGAAACACCATATATTTT
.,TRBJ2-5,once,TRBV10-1,CASSDRGETQYF,TGCGCCAGCAGTGACAGGGGAGAGACCCAGTACTTC
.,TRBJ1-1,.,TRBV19,CASSVTGTVNTEAFF,TGTGCCAGTAGTGTGACCGGGACTGTGAACACTGAAGCTTTCTTT
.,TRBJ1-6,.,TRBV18,CASSPFGEDSPLHF,TGTGCCAGCTCACCCTTCGGGGAGGATTCACCCCTCCACTTT
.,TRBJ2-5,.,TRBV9,CASSLPGSNQETQYF,TGTGCCAGCAGCCTACCGGGATCCAACCAAGAGACCCAGTACTTC
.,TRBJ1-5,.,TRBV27,CASSKQDSNQPQHF,TGTGCCAGCAGTAAACAGGATAGCAATCAGCCCCAGCATTTT
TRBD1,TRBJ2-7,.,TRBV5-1,CASRDGTGAYEQYF,TGCGCCAGCAGAGACGGGACAGGAGCTTACGAGCAGTACTTC
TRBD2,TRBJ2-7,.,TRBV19,CASSPPWEGSYEQYF,TGTGCCAGTAGTCCTCCCTGGGAGGGCTCCTACGAGCAGTACTTC
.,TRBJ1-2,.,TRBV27,CASSFHGEGFGVDGYTF,TGTGCCAGCAGTTTCCACGGGGAGGGGTTCGGTGTAGATGGCTACACCTTC
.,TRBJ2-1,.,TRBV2,CASSRDTSYNEQFF,TGTGCCAGCAGCCGGGACACCTCCTACAATGAGCAGTTCTTC
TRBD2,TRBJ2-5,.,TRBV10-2,CASSEGGREETQYF,TGCGCCAGCAGTGAGGGTGGGAGGGAAGAGACCCAGTACTTC
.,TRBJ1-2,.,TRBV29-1,CSVVAVGANYGYTF,TGCAGCGTTGTGGCGGTGGGAGCTAACTATGGCTACACCTTC
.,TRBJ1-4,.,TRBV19,CASSIGLILTNEKLFF,TGTGCCAGTAGTATAGGCCTAATTCTGACTAATGAAAAACTGTTTTTT
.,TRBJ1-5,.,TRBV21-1,CSPGGCNQPQHF,TGTTCACCAGGGGGCTGCAATCAGCCCCAGCATTTT
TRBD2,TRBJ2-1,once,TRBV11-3,CASSSGTSSYNEQFF,TGTGCCAGCAGCTCTGGGACTAGCTCCTACAATGAGCAGTTCTTC
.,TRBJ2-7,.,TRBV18,CASSPQGPGVAYEQYF,TGTGCCAGCTCACCCCAGGGCCCGGGGGTCGCCTACGAGCAGTACTTC
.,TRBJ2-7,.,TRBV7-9,CAAGLSYEQYF,TGTGCCGCAGGCCTCTCCTACGAGCAGTACTTC
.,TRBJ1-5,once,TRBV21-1,CASSNQVNQPQHF,TGTGCCAGCAGCAACCAGGTCAATCAGCCCCAGCATTTT
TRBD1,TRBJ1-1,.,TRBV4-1,CASSQDNTGGITEAFF,TGCGCCAGCAGCCAAGATAACACAGGGGGCATCACTGAAGCTTTCTTT
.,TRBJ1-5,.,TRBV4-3,CASSQELSQPQHF,TGCGCCAGCAGCCAAGAACTGAGTCAGCCCCAGCATTTT
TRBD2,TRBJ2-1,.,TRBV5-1,CASSLVTSGRGDEQFF,TGCGCCAGCAGCTTAGTGACTAGCGGGAGGGGGGATGAGCAGTTCTTC
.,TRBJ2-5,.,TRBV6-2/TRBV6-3,CASSPTGQETQYF,TGTGCCAGCAGTCCGACAGGACAAGAGACCCAGTACTTC